One sample yielded the 29 T cell receptor beta chains listed below, sequenced in a study of blood T cell repertoires in COVID-19. Only in-frame clones appear in the TCRdb table, and some are missing; sequencing was by immunoSEQ multiplex PCR. The sample includes under 85,000 clones, roughly 84% of them seen just once. The specimen sequenced was peripheral blood. The receptors here all came from a man under 40 with COVID-19, enrolled during active disease.

This clone has only a few counts. The chain recombines TRBV2 with TRBJ1-5, with TRBD1 matching over 9 bases. Per germline, CDR1 SNHLY and CDR2 FYNNEI. V lost 6 bases and J lost 2; bases outside the gene matches: 5. The CDR3 runs 15 residues. The CDR3 protein is CASRQQGAGNQPQHF. The CDR3 DNA reads TGTGCCAGCAGGCAACAGGGGGCGGGCAATCAGCCCCAGCATTTT.

The J gene is TRBJ2-3, the V gene TRBV6-5, with D possibly matching TRBD2 (5 bases). The CDR3 spans 15 residues. The V end was cut by 5 bases, the J end by 0 bases, with 12 bases between. Germline CDR1 reads MNHEY; CDR2 reads SVGAGI. CDR3 in DNA: TGTGCCAGCAGTAATCGCGGGTTTAGCACAGATACGCAGTATTTT. It yields the protein CASSNRGFSTDTQYF.

The V call is TRBV2, the J call TRBJ2-7; 9 bases align to TRBD1. Trimming took 8 bases from V and 6 from J; bases not matched to a gene: 14. The CDR3 extends over 15 amino acids. Germline V gene data show CDR1 as SNHLY and CDR2 as FYNNEI. CDR3 loop: CASGKPGQGWSEQYF. The CDR3 nucleotides are TGTGCCAGCGGCAAGCCGGGACAGGGATGGTCCGAGCAGTACTTC.

The rearrangement joins TRBV29-1 to TRBJ1-2; no definite D call. CDR1 SQVTM and CDR2 ANQGSEA come from the germline V gene. The CDR3 extends over 13 amino acids. V lost 4 bases, J lost 1 base, and 10 bases lay in between. In DNA form, the CDR3 reads TGCAGCGTTGCGGAGGAGATTAACTATGGCTACACCTTC. Translating gives CSVAEEINYGYTF.

This clone showed up just a few times. This sequence joins TRBV28 and TRBJ1-6; TRBD1 might be the D (5 bases). This CDR3 spans 15 amino acids. Germline lookup yields CDR1 MDHEN and CDR2 SYDVKM. V shed 6 bases and J shed 7 bases, with 16 bases lying between them. The CDR3 nucleotides are TGTGCCAGCAGCCCCGGGACTGGAGGGAATTCACCCCTCCACTTT. Protein product: CASSPGTGGNSPLHF. Filled out from reference TRBV28 and TRBJ1-6, the complete variable domain reads DVKVTQSSRYLVKRTGEKVFLECVQDMDHENMFWYRQDPGLGLRLIYFSYDVKMKEKGDIPEGYSVSREKKERFSLILESASTNQTSMYLCASSPGTGGNSPLHFGNGTRLTVT.

The genes are TRBV19 and TRBJ1-2, with D tentatively TRBD1 (6 bases). Germline CDR1 reads LNHDA; CDR2 reads SQIVND (reference sequence). Trimming cost V 4 bases and J 3 bases, with 12 bases left between them. The CDR3 runs to 14 residues. The CDR3 is CASSTGVAYYGYTF. CDR3 DNA: TGTGCCAGTAGTACAGGGGTCGCATACTATGGCTACACCTTC.

The V call is TRBV14, the J call TRBJ2-1; tentative D call: TRBD2 (5 bases). The germline gives CDR1 SGHDN, CDR2 FVKESK. The CDR3 extends over 18 amino acids. Trimming left V 1 base short and J 5 bases short, with 21 bases between. The CDR3 DNA reads TGTGCCAGCAGCCAAGGGCCTCTTGATTTAGCGAGGGACAATGAGCAGTTCTTC. It codes for CASSQGPLDLARDNEQFF. Full variable domain (remainder filled in from reference TRBV14 and TRBJ2-1): EAGVTQFPSHSVIEKGQTVTLRCDPISGHDNLYWYRRVMGKEIKFLLHFVKESKQDESGMPNNRFLAERTGGTYSTLKVQPAELEDSGVYFCASSQGPLDLARDNEQFFGPGTRLTVL.

The chain links TRBV29-1 to TRBJ2-2; D is possibly TRBD1 (5 bases). Per germline, CDR1 SQVTM and CDR2 ANQGSEA. The CDR3 is 13 amino acids. Deletions cut 3 bases from V and 4 bases from J, with 9 bases between. The CDR3 DNA sequence: TGCAGCGTTGAGGACACATCCACCGGGGAGCTGTTTTTT. This encodes CSVEDTSTGELFF.

This clone has more than one count but fewer than ten. V is TRBV28 and J is TRBJ1-5; maybe TRBD1 (5 bases). The germline V and J ends were trimmed by 5 bases and 6 bases, with 14 bases remaining between them. Germline V gene data show CDR1 as MDHEN and CDR2 as SYDVKM. The CDR3 runs 14 residues. The CDR3 region is CASSEPQGGQPQHF. CDR3 coding DNA: TGTGCCAGCAGTGAACCGCAGGGAGGTCAGCCCCAGCATTTT. The entire variable domain, with the rest obtained from reference TRBV28 and TRBJ1-5, is as follows: DVKVTQSSRYLVKRTGEKVFLECVQDMDHENMFWYRQDPGLGLRLIYFSYDVKMKEKGDIPEGYSVSREKKERFSLILESASTNQTSMYLCASSEPQGGQPQHFGDGTRLSIL.

J is TRBJ2-1 and V is TRBV19; possible D gene TRBD2, 6 bases. The CDR3 totals 16 residues. The ends were cut back, 5 bases at V and 2 bases at J, with 16 bases in the middle. CDR1 and CDR2 from the germline V gene are LNHDA and SQIVND (reference sequence). This CDR3 is CASSFLRGSTYNEQFF. CDR3 in DNA: TGTGCCAGTAGTTTCCTGCGGGGAAGCACCTACAATGAGCAGTTCTTC.

This chain links TRBV5-4 with TRBJ2-7; 10 positions match TRBD1. This CDR3 is 16 amino acids long. V lost 3 bases and J lost 5; bases outside the gene matches: 11. CDR1 and CDR2 from the germline V gene are SGHNT and YYREEE (reference sequence). As DNA, the CDR3 is TGTGCCAGCAGCTCTCGTCCCGGACAGGGGGTCCACGAGCAGTACTTC. Its translation is CASSSRPGQGVHEQYF. The whole variable domain, remainder taken from reference TRBV5-4 and TRBJ2-7, is ETGVTQSPTHLIKTRGQQVTLRCSSQSGHNTVSWYQQALGQGPQFIFQYYREEENGRGNFPPRFSGLQFPNYSSELNVNALELDDSALYLCASSSRPGQGVHEQYFGPGTRLTVT.

The rearrangement uses TRBV7-8 and TRBJ1-1, with a tentative D call TRBD1 (6 bases). There are 15 residues in the CDR3. The V gene's germline CDR1 is SGHVS and CDR2 FQNEAQ. V was clipped by 5 bases and J by 0 bases, with 13 bases between them. CDR3 in DNA: TGTGCCAGCAGCCTTGTAGGGACACTGAACACTGAAGCTTTCTTT. It translates to CASSLVGTLNTEAFF.

The chain recombines TRBV29-1 with TRBJ2-7; 10 bases match TRBD2. Losses at the gene ends were 7 bases for V and 5 bases for J; bases not matched to a gene: 8. The CDR3 is 13 residues long. Germline V gives CDR1 SQVTM, CDR2 ANQGSEA. Here the CDR3 reads CSGETSGTHEQYF. CDR3 coding DNA: TGCAGCGGGGAAACTAGCGGGACCCACGAGCAGTACTTC.

The chain links TRBV4-1 to TRBJ2-2; no clear D gene. The CDR3 loop spans 13 amino acids. Trimming took off 3 bases at V and 6 bases at J, with 8 bases between the two ends. Germline CDR1 MGHRA, CDR2 YSYEKL. The CDR3 is CASSQQFAGELFF. CDR3 DNA sequence: TGCGCCAGCAGCCAGCAGTTCGCCGGGGAGCTGTTTTTT.

The chain couples TRBV6-5 to TRBJ1-5; TRBD1 matches at 8 bases. This CDR3 spans 12 amino acids. With V trimmed by 7 bases and J by 7 bases, 3 bases remained unmatched. CDR1 is MNHEY, CDR2 SVGAGI, per germline. The CDR3 spells CASIRGHQPQHF. CDR3 nucleotides: TGTGCCAGCATCAGGGGGCACCAGCCCCAGCATTTT.

V usage is TRBV27 and J usage is TRBJ1-5, with a weak D call TRBD1 (6 bases). The CDR3 length is 15 residues. The germline V and J ends were trimmed by 8 bases and 7 bases, with 21 bases remaining between them. Germline CDR1 MNHEY, CDR2 SMNVEV (reference sequence). CDR3 nucleotides: TGTGCCAGCGGAACAGGGTTGGGGCACAACCAGCCCCAGCATTTT. Its translation is CASGTGLGHNQPQHF.

This chain links TRBV28 with TRBJ2-5; a weak D match, TRBD1 (6 bases). CDR3 length: 13 residues. V lost 8 bases and J lost 1, with 11 bases in between. The germline CDR1 and CDR2 sequences are MDHEN and SYDVKM. The CDR3 DNA reads as TGTGCCAGCGGAAACAGGGTCCAAGAGACCCAGTACTTC. Translation gives CASGNRVQETQYF.

The genes are TRBV2 and TRBJ1-6, with D uncertain. The V end was cut by 6 bases, the J end by 5 bases, with 11 bases between. The CDR3 sequence is 14 residues long. Germline V gives CDR1 SNHLY, CDR2 FYNNEI. The CDR3 spells CASRRTGNNSPLHF. The DNA for the CDR3 is TGTGCCAGCAGAAGGACTGGAAATAATTCACCCCTCCACTTT.

The V and J genes are TRBV19 and TRBJ1-1; TRBD1 agrees at 9 bases. There are 15 residues in the CDR3. Per the germline V gene, CDR1 is LNHDA and CDR2 is SQIVND (reference sequence). With 3 bases clipped from V and 5 bases from J, the junction kept 7 bases outside the gene matches. The CDR3 here is CASSMRTGVGTEAFF. CDR3 coding DNA: TGTGCCAGTAGTATGCGGACAGGGGTGGGAACTGAAGCTTTCTTT.

This clone has only one observation. This chain connects TRBV14 to TRBJ1-6; TRBD1 might be the D (5 bases). Germline V CDR1 and CDR2: SGHDN, FVKESK. This CDR3 has 15 residues. Trimming took 0 bases from V and 11 from J, leaving 14 bases between them. The DNA of the CDR3 is TGTGCCAGCAGCCAAGAAACTGGGCCGGGGGCACCCCTCCACTTT. Protein product: CASSQETGPGAPLHF.

The chain carries TRBV10-3 and TRBJ1-2; tentative D call: TRBD1 (6 bases). Germline V CDR1 and CDR2: ENHRY, SYGVKD. The CDR3 loop spans 14 amino acids. The ends were cut back, 5 bases at V and 4 bases at J, with 14 bases in the middle. CDR3 residues: CAISRQAGGYGYTF. Here the CDR3 DNA reads TGTGCCATCAGTCGACAGGCCGGCGGCTATGGCTACACCTTC.

This chain links TRBV7-2 with TRBJ2-1; the match to TRBD2 covers 9 bases. This CDR3 region has 14 residues. Germline CDR1 and CDR2: SGHTA and FQGNSA. Trimming took 7 bases from V and 4 from J; bases not matched to a gene: 5. CDR3 in DNA: TGTGCCAGCACGGCGGGAGGGTGGTACAATGAGCAGTTCTTC. This translates into CASTAGGWYNEQFF.

The rearrangement links TRBV7-2 to TRBJ2-3; D is undetermined. Per the germline V gene, CDR1 is SGHTA and CDR2 is FQGNSA. The germline V and J ends were trimmed by 2 bases and 2 bases, with 8 bases remaining between them. CDR3 length: 14 residues. The CDR3 sequence is CASSLSSHTDTQYF. The CDR3 bases are TGTGCCAGCAGCTTAAGCTCCCACACAGATACGCAGTATTTT.

The chain is built from TRBV30 and TRBJ1-2, with D unresolved. This CDR3 has 15 residues. Germline values: CDR1 GTSNPN, CDR2 SVGIG (reference sequence). Trimming removed 3 bases from V and 4 bases from J, with 18 bases in between. The chain's CDR3 is CAWSIAVQDSYGYTF. The CDR3 DNA follows: TGTGCCTGGAGCATAGCGGTGCAGGATAGCTATGGCTACACCTTC.

The genes are TRBV3-1 (or the pseudogene TRBV3-2) and TRBJ1-4, with D possibly being TRBD1 (5 bases). This CDR3 is 19 amino acids long. V lost 7 bases, J lost 0 bases, and 24 bases lay in between. Per germline, CDR1 LGHDT and CDR2 YNNKEL (reference sequence). CDR3 in DNA: TGTGCCAGCACCACGCGAGACAGAGAATCCCCAGCAACTAATGAAAAACTGTTTTTT. It yields the protein CASTTRDRESPATNEKLFF.

The rearrangement uses TRBV11-1 and TRBJ1-2, with 9 nucleotides matching TRBD1. The V gene end was trimmed by 5 bases and the J gene end by 4 bases; junction bases not matched to a gene: 2. Germline V lookup: CDR1 SGHAT, CDR2 FQDESV (reference sequence). This CDR3 has 13 residues. The CDR3 reads CASSLGQGYGYTF. The CDR3 DNA sequence: TGTGCCAGCAGCCTGGGACAGGGCTATGGCTACACCTTC.

The chain recombines TRBV6-1 with TRBJ1-5, with D uncertain. The CDR3 contains 15 residues. The ends were cut back, 2 bases at V and 7 bases at J, with 15 bases in the middle. Per the germline V gene, CDR1 is MNHNS and CDR2 is SASEGT. In nucleotides, the CDR3 is TGTGCCAGCAGTGAATCGTTGGGGTCGGGGCAGCCCCAGCATTTT. It encodes CASSESLGSGQPQHF.

With respect to this clone: A read error is likely, as this CDR3 ends without the conserved phenylalanine or tryptophan. Because the CDR3's place on the DNA is in doubt, the DNA is left out and the CDR3 is given as listed by TCRdb. The genes are TRBV5-8 and TRBJ1-2; TRBD1 is the table's D call, not checked against the DNA. The CDR3 adds up to 12 amino acids, both ends counted. The germline gives CDR1 SGHTS, CDR2 YDEGEE. The CDR3 loop reads CASSFVTGLISL.

This clone was seen only once. The chain links TRBV29-1 to TRBJ2-7, with a weak D call TRBD1 (6 bases). V was pared by 6 bases and J by 0 bases, with 12 bases between. The CDR3 spans 13 residues. Germline V gives CDR1 SQVTM, CDR2 ANQGSEA. This chain's CDR3 is CSVLRDTSYEQYF. In DNA form, the CDR3 reads TGCAGCGTCCTCCGGGACACCTCCTACGAGCAGTACTTC.